Sequencing of this T cell receptor (beta chain) was carried out in a study of glioma-infiltrating T cells. Study-level results: Above-expected tissue-blood divergence occurred in all gliomas, most in low-grade ones.

This CDR3 is built from 15 residues. CDR1 MNHEY and CDR2 SMNVEV come from the germline V gene (reference sequence). V was pared by 0 bases and J by 3 bases, with 8 bases between. Amplification of TCR alpha and beta CDR3 regions from RNA used iRepertoire nested multiplex PCR. Using its own MiXCR run on the multiplex PCR reads, TCRdb lists one record per CDR3 protein. The sample shows 300,000 to 400,000 distinct CDR3 sequences, 35% to 45% of them seen only once. Note on this clonotype: What it recognizes is unknown.

The specimen was glioma tissue, nonneoplastic brain tissue, or PBMCs (not recorded which). This receptor was taken from a human donor with low-grade glioma or glioblastoma, undergoing nonglioma brain surgery, or in good health (not recorded which). The chain is built from TRBV27 and TRBJ2-2; no reliable D call. The CDR3 here is CASSLSRQYTGELFF. In DNA, the CDR3 is TGTGCCAGCAGTTTATCCAGGCAGTACACCGGGGAGCTGTTTTTT.